What follows are 32 T cell receptor beta chains derived from one specimen sequenced in a study of OX40 agonist ivuxolimab in advanced cancers. TCRdb's table, derived via immunoSEQ multiplex PCR, lists solely in-frame clones and lacks some. The table lists about 69,000 clones, roughly 84% of them singletons. This material consisted of CD4+ or CD8+ T cells sorted from blood, taken in a trial of the OX40 agonist ivuxolimab. These receptors were collected from an adult with an advanced solid tumor such as melanoma, head and neck, liver or kidney cancer.

A single count supports this clone. The CDR3 spells CASSLGSPGAQETQYF. For the CDR3, the DNA is TGTGCCAGCAGCTTAGGCTCCCCAGGAGCTCAAGAGACCCAGTACTTC. The V and J genes are TRBV11-3 and TRBJ2-5; D gene ambiguous. The V end lost 1 base, the J end lost 2 bases, and 14 bases lay between the germline ends. CDR1 is SGHNT and CDR2 is YENEEA in the germline V gene. This CDR3 has 16 residues.

V and J are TRBV21-1 and TRBJ2-7; the table's D gene call, TRBD2, was not cross checked with the DNA. TRBV21-1 is listed as a pseudogene. This CDR3 is 14 amino acids long. The CDR3, as DNA: TGTGCCAGCAGAGAGGTGCCAACCTCCTACGAGCAGTACTTC. It is translated as CASREVPTSYEQYF.

The V and J genes are TRBV7-2 and TRBJ2-3; TRBD2 matches at 14 bases. CDR1 is SGHTA, CDR2 FQGNSA, per germline. The length of the CDR3 is 16 residues. After removal of 4 bases from V and 7 bases from J, the junction contained 7 bases not matched to a gene. CDR3 protein: CASSSPGTSGRNTQYF. The CDR3 nucleotides are TGTGCCAGCAGCTCCCCCGGGACTAGCGGGAGAAATACGCAGTATTTT.

The chain uses TRBV4-3 and TRBJ1-6; 7 bases agree with TRBD1. CDR3 length equals 16 residues. After removal of 5 bases from V and 6 bases from J, the junction contained 10 bases not matched to a gene. Germline-derived CDR1 and CDR2 are LGHNA and YSLEER. The CDR3 region has the DNA TGCGCCAGCAGCAGGGGGCCACAGGAAAGTAATTCACCCCTCCACTTT. Translation: CASSRGPQESNSPLHF.

The count of this clone is one. V is TRBV11-3 and J is TRBJ2-7; TRBD2 matches 7 bases. V lost 1 base and J lost 3; bases outside the gene matches: 6. The CDR3 length is 15 residues. The germline gives CDR1 SGHNT, CDR2 YENEEA. CDR3 sequence: CASSLGNGRNYEQYF. The CDR3 DNA reads as TGTGCCAGCAGCTTAGGGAACGGGAGGAACTACGAGCAGTACTTC. Full variable domain (remainder filled in from reference TRBV11-3 and TRBJ2-7): EAGVVQSPRYKIIEKKQPVAFWCNPISGHNTLYWYLQNLGQGPELLIRYENEEAVDDSQLPKDRFSAERLKGVDSTLKIQPAELGDSAVYLCASSLGNGRNYEQYFGPGTRLTVT.

This clone was observed a few times. The genes are TRBV5-1 and TRBJ1-1, with 10 bases matching TRBD1. Germline V gene lookup returns CDR1 SGHRS and CDR2 YFSETQ. Unmatched junction bases numbered 12, after V lost 0 bases and J lost 4 bases. The CDR3 contains 18 residues. The CDR3 nucleotides are TGCGCCAGCAGCTTGGCCGTAGGGACAGGGGTGACCCGCACTGAAGCTTTCTTT. This encodes CASSLAVGTGVTRTEAFF.

This clone has just a few counts. V usage is TRBV6-1 and J usage is TRBJ1-6, with TRBD1 matching 9 bases. Germline CDR1 MNHNS, CDR2 SASEGT. After removal of 4 bases from V and 0 bases from J, the junction contained 7 bases not matched to a gene. This CDR3 region has 18 residues. CDR3 nucleotides: TGTGCCAGCAGTGCCTCCGGGACAGGGAGCTCCTATAATTCACCCCTCCACTTT. As protein: CASSASGTGSSYNSPLHF.

The sample holds one count of this clone. V usage is TRBV5-5 and J usage is TRBJ2-7; 12 nucleotides agree with TRBD2. From germline, CDR1 is SGHKS and CDR2 YYEKEE (reference sequence). J was trimmed by 6 bases and V by 1 base; bases with no gene match: 2. This CDR3 region has 14 residues. CDR3 sequence: CASSLTSGGFEQYF. The CDR3 region has the DNA TGTGCCAGCAGCTTGACTAGCGGGGGGTTCGAGCAGTACTTC. The entire variable domain, with the rest obtained from reference TRBV5-5 and TRBJ2-7, is as follows: DAGVTQSPTHLIKTRGQQVTLRCSPISGHKSVSWYQQVLGQGPQFIFQYYEKEERGRGNFPDRFSARQFPNYSSELNVNALLLGDSALYLCASSLTSGGFEQYFGPGTRLTVT.

This clone was seen only a few times. The rearrangement links TRBV5-1 to TRBJ2-1; D is uncertain. The CDR3 is 13 amino acids. Germline CDR1 reads SGHRS; CDR2 reads YFSETQ. Trimming removed 2 bases from V and 6 bases from J, with 9 bases in between. The CDR3 reads CASSFEALNEQFF. CDR3 DNA sequence: TGCGCCAGCAGCTTCGAAGCTCTCAATGAGCAGTTCTTC.

CDR3 protein: CASSIEVGVPNEKLFF. DNA of the CDR3: TGTGCCAGTAGTATCGAAGTCGGGGTGCCTAATGAAAAACTGTTTTTT. The chain links TRBV19 to TRBJ1-4; D is ambiguous. CDR1 LNHDA and CDR2 SQIVND come from the germline V gene (reference sequence). The CDR3 has 16 residues. The V end was cut by 3 bases, the J end by 3 bases, with 14 bases between.

This clone was recorded only once. The rearrangement links TRBV7-9 to TRBJ2-2; D remains ambiguous. With 3 bases removed from V and 11 bases from J, the gap between germline ends came to 4 bases. The germline gives CDR1 SEHNR, CDR2 FQNEAQ (reference sequence). This CDR3 is 10 amino acids long. The CDR3 sequence: CASSFSELFF. The CDR3 DNA is TGTGCCAGCAGCTTTTCTGAGCTGTTTTTT.

The chain combines TRBV20-1 with TRBJ2-1; no firm D call. Germline V gives CDR1 DFQATT, CDR2 SNEGSKA (reference sequence). The CDR3 is 10 residues long. Trimming pared 5 bases from V and 8 bases from J, leaving 7 bases between. CDR3 loop: CSAGLHEQFF. The CDR3 nucleotides are TGCAGTGCTGGGCTCCATGAGCAGTTCTTC.

The V call is TRBV28, the J call TRBJ1-1; 9 nucleotides agree with TRBD1. The CDR3 spans 14 residues. Trimming cost V 4 bases and J 2 bases; bases outside gene matches: 2. The germline V gene encodes CDR1 MDHEN and CDR2 SYDVKM. DNA of the CDR3: TGTGCCAGCAGTTGGGGACAGGGAAACACTGAAGCTTTCTTT. Residues: CASSWGQGNTEAFF.

The chain uses TRBV11-3 and TRBJ2-5; 9 bases map to TRBD1. Germline-derived CDR1 and CDR2 are SGHNT and YENEEA. V lost 4 bases and J lost 10; bases outside the gene matches: 7. The CDR3 spans 13 residues. The DNA of the CDR3 is TGTGCCAGCAGCTCAGACAGGGGGGGTCTCCAGTACTTC. It codes for CASSSDRGGLQYF.

The chain joins TRBV4-3 to TRBJ2-7, with D perhaps given as TRBD1 or TRBD2 (7 bases each). Germline CDR1 is LGHNA and CDR2 is YSLEER. The V end was cut by 0 bases, the J end by 0 bases, with 12 bases between. The CDR3 consists of 16 residues. The CDR3 sequence is CASSQEGGGLSYEQYF. CDR3 in DNA: TGCGCCAGCAGCCAAGAGGGAGGGGGCCTCTCCTACGAGCAGTACTTC.

This chain links TRBV28 with TRBJ2-3; D call uncertain. Germline CDR1 MDHEN, CDR2 SYDVKM. This CDR3 contains 15 residues. V lost 3 bases and J lost 0, with 10 bases in between. The CDR3 coding sequence is TGTGCCAGCAGTTTTGGGGTGACTAGCACAGATACGCAGTATTTT. Protein product: CASSFGVTSTDTQYF.

This chain links TRBV7-9 with TRBJ1-2; D gene unclear. Germline lookup yields CDR1 SEHNR and CDR2 FQNEAQ (reference sequence). CDR3 length equals 12 residues. Trimming took 10 bases from V and 1 from J, leaving 10 bases between them. This CDR3 is CAIGRINYGYTF. Here the CDR3 DNA reads TGTGCCATTGGACGGATTAACTATGGCTACACCTTC.

The V call is TRBV19, the J call TRBJ1-2; D may be TRBD1 (5 bases). The length of the CDR3 is 14 residues. Trimming cost V 5 bases and J 6 bases, with 16 bases left between them. Germline loops: CDR1 LNHDA, CDR2 SQIVND (reference sequence). CDR3 loop: CASSGAGLGDGYTF. The CDR3 nucleotides read TGTGCCAGTAGTGGGGCCGGACTGGGAGATGGCTACACCTTC.

The chain combines TRBV4-2 with TRBJ2-6; tentatively, D is TRBD2 (5 bases). The CDR3 covers 18 residues. V lost 3 bases and J 0 bases, leaving 15 bases between the germline ends. Germline CDR1 LGHNA, CDR2 YNFKEQ. CDR3 coding DNA: TGTGCCAGCAGCCAGAGTTTGGACTTCCGCTCTGGGGCCAACGTCCTGACTTTC. It encodes CASSQSLDFRSGANVLTF.

The chain joins TRBV7-3 to TRBJ1-1; tentative D call: TRBD1 (6 bases). V lost 1 base and J lost 3, with 15 bases in between. CDR3 size: 16 residues. The germline V gene has CDR1 SGHTA and CDR2 FQGTGA. CDR3 DNA: TGTGCCAGCAGCTTAATGGGGGGCGCAGAGGACACTGAAGCTTTCTTT. Protein product: CASSLMGGAEDTEAFF.

The chain employs TRBV6-6 and TRBJ2-2; D is perhaps TRBD2 (6 bases). V lost 7 bases, J lost 4 bases, and 10 bases lay in between. This CDR3 contains 13 residues. CDR1 and CDR2 (germline): MNHNY, SVGAGI (reference sequence). The CDR3 protein is CASIGGITGELFF. CDR3 sequence (DNA): TGTGCCAGCATTGGGGGGATCACCGGGGAGCTGTTTTTT.

This sequence joins TRBV5-1 and TRBJ1-5; TRBD1 might be the D (6 bases). In germline, CDR1 is SGHRS, CDR2 YFSETQ. V was clipped by 0 bases and J by 0 bases, with 16 bases between them. CDR3 length: 18 amino acids. CDR3 region: CASSLGTDSIGSNQPQHF. Written as DNA, the CDR3 is TGCGCCAGCAGCTTGGGAACGGACAGTATTGGTAGCAATCAGCCCCAGCATTTT.

V and J are TRBV5-4 and TRBJ2-2; possible D gene TRBD2, 5 bases. V was pared by 0 bases and J by 0 bases, with 9 bases between. CDR3 size: 16 residues. CDR1 is SGHNT and CDR2 is YYREEE in the germline V gene (reference sequence). CDR3 in DNA: TGTGCCAGCAGCTTGGAGCTTAGCGCGAACACCGGGGAGCTGTTTTTT. Its translation is CASSLELSANTGELFF.

V gene TRBV29-1 combines with J gene TRBJ2-7; D is undetermined. The CDR3 extends over 14 amino acids. Germline CDR1 reads SQVTM; CDR2 reads ANQGSEA. Trimming took 1 base from V and 2 from J, leaving 12 bases between them. This CDR3 reads CSVEVGYYPYEQYF. The DNA for the CDR3 is TGCAGCGTTGAAGTTGGCTATTATCCCTACGAGCAGTACTTC.

V gene TRBV27 combines with J gene TRBJ1-2; a possible D gene is TRBD1 (5 bases). Germline V gene sequence: CDR1 MNHEY, CDR2 SMNVEV (reference sequence). Trimming cost V 3 bases and J 2 bases, with 13 bases left between them. The length of the CDR3 is 15 residues. The CDR3 bases are TGTGCCAGCAGTTTGGTCGGGGGGATGAACTATGGCTACACCTTC. It codes for CASSLVGGMNYGYTF.

Concerning this clone itself: Other nucleotide sequences from this sample produce the same CDR3. V is TRBV30 and J is TRBJ1-5; 7 positions match TRBD1. Losses at the gene ends were 3 bases for V and 1 base for J; bases not matched to a gene: 0. Germline V gene lookup returns CDR1 GTSNPN and CDR2 SVGIG (reference sequence). The CDR3 spans 13 residues. This CDR3 reads CAWSRGSNQPQHF. The CDR3 DNA reads TGTGCCTGGAGCAGGGGGAGCAATCAGCCCCAGCATTTT.

The V call is TRBV6-6, the J call TRBJ2-5; a weak D match, TRBD1 (5 bases). The V end lost 6 bases, the J end lost 2 bases, and 16 bases lay between the germline ends. Germline CDR1 and CDR2: MNHNY and SVGAGI (reference sequence). CDR3 length: 15 amino acids. CDR3 nucleotides: TGTGCCAGCAGGAATGGACATCACCTACAAGAGACCCAGTACTTC. Translating gives CASRNGHHLQETQYF.

This chain uses TRBV4-1 with TRBJ1-1; possibly TRBD1 for D (5 bases). V was shortened by 3 bases and J by 1 base, with 6 bases between the two germline ends. The CDR3 is made up of 13 amino acids. The germline V gene encodes CDR1 MGHRA and CDR2 YSYEKL. This CDR3 is CASSQTENTEAFF. The CDR3, as DNA: TGCGCCAGCAGCCAGACAGAGAACACTGAAGCTTTCTTT.

This chain links TRBV21-1 with TRBJ2-2; TRBD2, the table's D call, lacks a check against the DNA. TRBV21-1 is marked as a pseudogene. CDR3 length equals 21 residues. Written as DNA, the CDR3 is TGTGCCAGCAGCACGAGGGACCCGGGACTAGCGGGGGGTCGTGACACCGGGGAGCTGTTTTTT. It translates to CASSTRDPGLAGGRDTGELFF.

The rearrangement joins TRBV18 to TRBJ1-6; weak D call: TRBD1 (6 bases). Trimming shortened V by 6 bases and J by 8 bases, and 14 bases separated the two germline ends. CDR1 and CDR2 (germline): KGHSH, LQKENI. The CDR3 length is 14 residues. This CDR3 reads CASSEGGRDSPLHF. DNA for the CDR3: TGTGCCAGCTCCGAGGGGGGACGGGATTCACCCCTCCACTTT.

The CDR3: CASSLNLASEQYF. The CDR3 DNA is TGTGCCAGCAGCTTAAACCTAGCGAGCGAGCAGTACTTC. The chain recombines TRBV7-2 with TRBJ2-7; TRBD2 might be the D (6 bases). The germline V gene has CDR1 SGHTA and CDR2 FQGNSA. Trimming pared 2 bases from V and 6 bases from J, leaving 11 bases between. The CDR3 consists of 13 residues.

The rearrangement links TRBV18 to TRBJ2-7; possible D gene TRBD1, 6 bases. This CDR3 contains 15 residues. Per germline, CDR1 KGHSH and CDR2 LQKENI. Deletions cut 3 bases from V and 0 bases from J, with 12 bases between. CDR3 protein: CASSPGQQSSYEQYF. CDR3 sequence (DNA): TGTGCCAGCTCACCCGGACAGCAGAGCTCCTACGAGCAGTACTTC.